This paragraph covers one T cell receptor (beta chain) sequence. The antigen is undetermined. Trimming left V 5 bases short and J 1 base short, with 15 bases between. This CDR3 spans 16 amino acids. Per germline, CDR1 MGHRA and CDR2 YSYEKL. This sample stems from a study of Tregs in tolerant kidney transplant recipients. Findings of the study overall: Expanding Tregs on activated donor B cells appeared to best identify donor-specific TCRbeta clones.

Generated by immunoSEQ multiplex PCR, the TCRdb table keeps only in-frame clones and is missing some. The repertoire holds some 110,000 clones, with 92% as singletons. Sequencing was performed on CD4+ T cells from blood. The V and J genes are TRBV4-1 and TRBJ1-5, with D perhaps matching TRBD1 (6 bases). The sequence came from a human donor in good health. CDR3 in DNA: TGCGCCAGCAGCAGGACAGAGGCGGGGAGCAATCAGCCCCAGCATTTT. It translates to CASSRTEAGSNQPQHF.